The T cell receptor (beta chain) under discussion was sequenced for a study of regulatory T cells in long-lasting Graves disease. General study results and limits: Those with persistent Graves' had less TCR diversity than newly diagnosed patients. Preferential use of TRBV28, TRBJ1-2 and TRBJ2-5 was seen in persistent disease.

The TCR beta library used iRepertoire HTBI primers with Arm-PCR amplification of CDR3. TCRdb ran MiXCR on the multiplex PCR reads and lists one entry per CDR3 protein. The sample holds about 440,000 distinct CDR3 sequences, approximately 15% seen once. The time point here: newly diagnosed GD, antithyroid drugs for less than 3 months. With RNA extracted from PBMCs as input, the TCR library was made. An endocrinology department located in Xi'an, China, was where the patients came from. This CDR3 has 16 amino acids. The V segment lost 3 bases and the J segment 5 bases; nucleotides outside the gene matches: 9. The V gene's germline CDR1 is SGHRS and CDR2 YFSETQ. A few counts support this clonotype. The antigen is not known. The sample also formed part of further work on T cells in Graves' hyperthyroidism and ophthalmopathy.

Source: peripheral blood mononuclear cells (PBMCs), taken at new diagnosis, from a patient treated with antithyroid drugs. The receptor comes from a woman in her twenties or thirties with Graves disease. The chain carries TRBV5-1 and TRBJ2-1; 9 nucleotides agree with TRBD1. CDR3 region: CASSSRQGVGDNEQFF. The DNA for the CDR3 is TGCGCCAGCAGCTCGAGACAGGGGGTCGGGGACAATGAGCAGTTCTTC.